This record concerns one T cell receptor (beta chain) sequence. This sample is part of a study of cytomegalovirus exposure and HLA in healthy donors. CDR3 size: 13 residues. Germline lookup yields CDR1 SGHTS and CDR2 YDEGEE. The trim removed 9 bases at V and 3 bases at J, leaving 7 bases unmatched. The PCR contained 60 Vbeta and 13 Jbeta primers. Assay: immunoSEQ multiplex PCR; the TCRdb copy retains only in-frame clones and omits some. The sample includes tens of thousands of clones, approximately 71% seen only once; the top ten take roughly 36%. This chain links TRBV5-8 with TRBJ2-7, with TRBD1 matching over 9 bases. The sequenced material came from PBMCs. The sequence came from a man in his forties in good health and CMV-seropositive. The CDR3: CATQPGQGYEQYF. CDR3 sequence (DNA): TGTGCCACTCAGCCGGGACAGGGCTACGAGCAGTACTTC.